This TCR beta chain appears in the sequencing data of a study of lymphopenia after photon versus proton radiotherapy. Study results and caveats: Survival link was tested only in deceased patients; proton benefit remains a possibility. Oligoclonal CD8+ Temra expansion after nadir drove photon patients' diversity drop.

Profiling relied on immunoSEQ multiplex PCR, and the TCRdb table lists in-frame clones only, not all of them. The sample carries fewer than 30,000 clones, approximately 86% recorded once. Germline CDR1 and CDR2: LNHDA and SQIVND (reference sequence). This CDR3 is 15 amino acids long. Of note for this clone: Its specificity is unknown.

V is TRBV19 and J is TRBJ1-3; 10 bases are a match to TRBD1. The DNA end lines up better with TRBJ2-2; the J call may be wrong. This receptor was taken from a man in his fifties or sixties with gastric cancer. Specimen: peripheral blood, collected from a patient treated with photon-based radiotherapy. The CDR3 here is CASSPGQGFSGELFF. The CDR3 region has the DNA TGTGCCAGTAGTCCGGGACAGGGGTTCTCCGGGGAGCTGTTTTTT.